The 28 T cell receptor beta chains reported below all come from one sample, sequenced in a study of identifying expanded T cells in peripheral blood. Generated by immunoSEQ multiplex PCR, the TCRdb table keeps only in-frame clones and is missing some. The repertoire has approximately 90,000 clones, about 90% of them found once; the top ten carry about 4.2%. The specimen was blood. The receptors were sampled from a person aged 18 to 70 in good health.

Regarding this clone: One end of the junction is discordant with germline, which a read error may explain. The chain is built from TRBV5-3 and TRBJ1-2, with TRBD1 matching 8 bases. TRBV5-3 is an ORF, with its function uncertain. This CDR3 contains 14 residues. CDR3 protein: CASSLGQAAYGYTF. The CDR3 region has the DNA TGTGCCAGCAGCTTGGGACAGGCGGCCTATGGCTACACCTTC.

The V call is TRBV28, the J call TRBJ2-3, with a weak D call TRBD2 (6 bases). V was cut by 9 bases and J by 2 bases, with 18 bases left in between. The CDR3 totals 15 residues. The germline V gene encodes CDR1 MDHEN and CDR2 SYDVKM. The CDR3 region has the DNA TGTGCCAGGGCGGGGCCTCTAAACAACACAGATACGCAGTATTTT. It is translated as CARAGPLNNTDTQYF.

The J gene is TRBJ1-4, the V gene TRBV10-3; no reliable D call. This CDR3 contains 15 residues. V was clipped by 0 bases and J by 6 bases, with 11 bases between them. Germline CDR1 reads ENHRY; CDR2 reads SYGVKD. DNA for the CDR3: TGTGCCATCAGTGAGTCAGGCGGCCAGGATGAAAAACTGTTTTTT. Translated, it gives CAISESGGQDEKLFF.

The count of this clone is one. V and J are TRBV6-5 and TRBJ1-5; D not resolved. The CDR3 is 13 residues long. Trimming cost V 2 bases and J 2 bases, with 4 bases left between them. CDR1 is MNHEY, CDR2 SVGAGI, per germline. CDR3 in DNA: TGTGCCAGCAGTTACGGCCGCAATCAGCCCCAGCATTTT. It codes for CASSYGRNQPQHF.

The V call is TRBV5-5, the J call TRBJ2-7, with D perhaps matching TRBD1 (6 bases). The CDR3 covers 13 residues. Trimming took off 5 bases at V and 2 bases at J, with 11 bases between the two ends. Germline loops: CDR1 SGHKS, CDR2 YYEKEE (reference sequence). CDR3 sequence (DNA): TGTGCCAGCAGTTACAGGGAAACCTACGAGCAGTACTTC. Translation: CASSYRETYEQYF.

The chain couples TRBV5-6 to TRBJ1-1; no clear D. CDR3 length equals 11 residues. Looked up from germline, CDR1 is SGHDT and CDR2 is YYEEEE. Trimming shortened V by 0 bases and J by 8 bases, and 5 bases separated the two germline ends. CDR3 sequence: CASSLGWEAFF. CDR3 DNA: TGTGCCAGCAGCTTGGGATGGGAAGCTTTCTTT.

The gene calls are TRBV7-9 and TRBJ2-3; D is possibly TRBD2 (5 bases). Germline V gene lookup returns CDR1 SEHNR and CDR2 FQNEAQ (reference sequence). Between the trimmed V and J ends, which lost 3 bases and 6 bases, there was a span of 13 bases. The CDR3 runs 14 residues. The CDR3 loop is CASSFAPEADTQYF. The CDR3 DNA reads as TGTGCCAGCAGCTTCGCCCCGGAGGCGGATACGCAGTATTTT.

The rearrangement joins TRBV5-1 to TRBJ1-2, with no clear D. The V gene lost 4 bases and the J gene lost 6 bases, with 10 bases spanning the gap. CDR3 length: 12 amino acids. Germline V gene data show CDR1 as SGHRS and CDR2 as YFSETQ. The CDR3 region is CASSPHTDGYTF. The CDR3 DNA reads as TGCGCCAGCAGCCCACACACTGATGGCTACACCTTC.

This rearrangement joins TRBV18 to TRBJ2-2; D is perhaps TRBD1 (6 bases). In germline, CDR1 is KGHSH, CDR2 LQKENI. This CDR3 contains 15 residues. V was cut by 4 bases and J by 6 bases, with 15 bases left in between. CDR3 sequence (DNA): TGTGCCAGCTCACTAAAGGGACATCCCGCCGGGGAGCTGTTTTTT. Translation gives CASSLKGHPAGELFF.

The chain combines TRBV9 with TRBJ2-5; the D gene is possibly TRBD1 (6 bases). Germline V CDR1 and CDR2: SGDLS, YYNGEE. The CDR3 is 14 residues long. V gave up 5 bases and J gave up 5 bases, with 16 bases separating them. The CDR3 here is CASSTPQGGETQYF. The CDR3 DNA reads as TGTGCCAGCAGTACCCCACAGGGCGGCGAGACCCAGTACTTC.

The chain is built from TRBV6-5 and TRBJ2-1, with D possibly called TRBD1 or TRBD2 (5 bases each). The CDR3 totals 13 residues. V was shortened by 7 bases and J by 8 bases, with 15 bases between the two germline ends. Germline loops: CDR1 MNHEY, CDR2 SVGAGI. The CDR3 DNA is TGTGCCAGCAAGACGGGGCCGTTGGATGAGCAGTTCTTC. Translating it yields CASKTGPLDEQFF.

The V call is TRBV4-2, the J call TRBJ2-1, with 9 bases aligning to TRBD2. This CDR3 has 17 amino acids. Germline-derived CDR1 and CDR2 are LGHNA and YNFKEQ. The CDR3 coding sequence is TGTGCAGCCAGAATGGCTAGCGGGAACCTCCGGTACAATGAGCAGTTCTTC. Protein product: CAARMASGNLRYNEQFF.

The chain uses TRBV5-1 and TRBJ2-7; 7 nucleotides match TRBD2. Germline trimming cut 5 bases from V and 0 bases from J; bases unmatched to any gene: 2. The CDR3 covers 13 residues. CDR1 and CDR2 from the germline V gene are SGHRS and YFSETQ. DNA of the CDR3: TGCGCCAGCAGTCGCGGGAGCTCCTACGAGCAGTACTTC. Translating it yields CASSRGSSYEQYF.

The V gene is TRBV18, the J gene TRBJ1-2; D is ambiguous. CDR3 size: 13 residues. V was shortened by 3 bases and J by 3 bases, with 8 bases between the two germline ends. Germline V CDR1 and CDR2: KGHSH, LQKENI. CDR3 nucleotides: TGTGCCAGCTCACCCGGTTCCGACTATGGCTACACCTTC. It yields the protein CASSPGSDYGYTF.

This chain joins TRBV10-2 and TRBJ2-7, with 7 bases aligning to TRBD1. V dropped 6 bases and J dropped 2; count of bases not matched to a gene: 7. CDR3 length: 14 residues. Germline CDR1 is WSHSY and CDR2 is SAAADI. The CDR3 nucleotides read TGCGCCAGCAGACAAGACAGGGCCACCTACGAGCAGTACTTC. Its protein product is CASRQDRATYEQYF.

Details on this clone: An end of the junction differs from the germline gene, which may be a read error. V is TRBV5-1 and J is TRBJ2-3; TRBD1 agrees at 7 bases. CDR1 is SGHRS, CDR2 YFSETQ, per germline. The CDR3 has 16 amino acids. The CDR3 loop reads CAGSLVLGGSTDTQYF. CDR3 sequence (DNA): TGCGCCGGCAGCTTGGTTCTAGGGGGCTCCACAGATACGCAGTATTTT.

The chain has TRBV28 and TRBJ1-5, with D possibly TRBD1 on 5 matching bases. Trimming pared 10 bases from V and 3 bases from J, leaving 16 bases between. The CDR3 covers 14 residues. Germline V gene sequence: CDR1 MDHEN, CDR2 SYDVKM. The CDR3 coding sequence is TGTGCCACCAAATTGGGACTTCCCAATCAGCCCCAGCATTTT. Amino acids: CATKLGLPNQPQHF.

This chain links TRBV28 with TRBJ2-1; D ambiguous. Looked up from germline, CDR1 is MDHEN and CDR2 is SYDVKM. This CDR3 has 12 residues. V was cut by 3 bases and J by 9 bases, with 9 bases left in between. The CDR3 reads CASSFPLAEQFF. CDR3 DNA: TGTGCCAGCAGTTTCCCCCTCGCTGAGCAGTTCTTC.

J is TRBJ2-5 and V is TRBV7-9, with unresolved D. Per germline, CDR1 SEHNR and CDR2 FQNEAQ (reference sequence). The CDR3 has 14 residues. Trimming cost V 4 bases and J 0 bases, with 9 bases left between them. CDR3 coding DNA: TGTGCCAGCAGCTGGGCTGCGTACCAAGAGACCCAGTACTTC. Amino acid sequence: CASSWAAYQETQYF.

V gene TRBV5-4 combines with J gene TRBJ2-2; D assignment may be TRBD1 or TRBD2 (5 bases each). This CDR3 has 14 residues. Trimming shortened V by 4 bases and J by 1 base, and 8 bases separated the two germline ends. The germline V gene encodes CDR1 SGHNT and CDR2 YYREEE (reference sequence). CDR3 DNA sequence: TGTGCCAGCAGCCATGGGGGGAACACCGGGGAGCTGTTTTTT. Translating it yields CASSHGGNTGELFF.

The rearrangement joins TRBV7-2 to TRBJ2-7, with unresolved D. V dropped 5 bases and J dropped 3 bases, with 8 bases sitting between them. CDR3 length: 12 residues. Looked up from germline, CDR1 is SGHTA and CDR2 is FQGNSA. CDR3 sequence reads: CASSSIGYEQYF. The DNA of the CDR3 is TGTGCCAGCAGCAGTATAGGCTACGAGCAGTACTTC.

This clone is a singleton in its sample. The CDR3 region has the DNA TGTGCCAGCAGCTTAGTCGGCGGGGTAGACACCGGGGAGCTGTTTTTT. Translating it yields CASSLVGGVDTGELFF. The V call is TRBV7-3, the J call TRBJ2-2; tentatively, D is TRBD2 (6 bases). The CDR3 sequence is 16 residues long. Between the trimmed V and J ends, which lost 2 bases and 3 bases, there was a span of 13 bases. Germline CDR1 reads SGHTA; CDR2 reads FQGTGA. The whole variable domain, remainder taken from reference TRBV7-3 and TRBJ2-2, is GAGVSQTPSNKVTEKGKYVELRCDPISGHTALYWYRQSLGQGPEFLIYFQGTGAADDSGLPNDRFFAVRPEGSVSTLKIQRTERGDSAVYLCASSLVGGVDTGELFFGEGSRLTVL.

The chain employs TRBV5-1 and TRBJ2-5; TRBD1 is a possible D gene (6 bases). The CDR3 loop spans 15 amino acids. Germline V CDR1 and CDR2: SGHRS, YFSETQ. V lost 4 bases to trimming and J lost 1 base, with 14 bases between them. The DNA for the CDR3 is TGCGCCAGCAGCGATGGACAGATAACCCAAGAGACCCAGTACTTC. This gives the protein CASSDGQITQETQYF.

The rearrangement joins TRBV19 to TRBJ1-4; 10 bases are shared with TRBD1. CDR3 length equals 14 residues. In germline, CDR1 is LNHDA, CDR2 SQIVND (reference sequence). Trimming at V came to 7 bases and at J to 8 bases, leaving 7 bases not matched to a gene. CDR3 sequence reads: CASTSGQGLEKLFF. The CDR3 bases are TGTGCCAGTACCTCGGGACAGGGGTTGGAAAAACTGTTTTTT. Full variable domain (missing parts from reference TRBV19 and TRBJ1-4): DGGITQSPKYLFRKEGQNVTLSCEQNLNHDAMYWYRQDPGQGLRLIYYSQIVNDFQKGDIAEGYSVSREKKESFPLTVTSAQKNPTAFYLCASTSGQGLEKLFFGSGTQLSVL.

The CDR3 here is CAWSVRENLHF. The CDR3 region has the DNA TGTGCCTGGAGTGTCAGGGAAAACCTCCACTTT. This chain links TRBV30 with TRBJ1-6, with D possibly TRBD1 on 5 matching bases. Germline CDR1 is GTSNPN and CDR2 is SVGIG (reference sequence). CDR3 size: 11 residues. With 0 bases removed from V and 15 bases from J, the gap between germline ends came to 9 bases.

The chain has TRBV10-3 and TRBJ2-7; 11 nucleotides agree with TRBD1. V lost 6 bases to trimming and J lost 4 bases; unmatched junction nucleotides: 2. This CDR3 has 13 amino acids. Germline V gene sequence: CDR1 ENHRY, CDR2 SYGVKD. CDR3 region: CAIRGQGEYEQYF. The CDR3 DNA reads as TGTGCCATCAGGGGACAGGGGGAGTACGAGCAGTACTTC.

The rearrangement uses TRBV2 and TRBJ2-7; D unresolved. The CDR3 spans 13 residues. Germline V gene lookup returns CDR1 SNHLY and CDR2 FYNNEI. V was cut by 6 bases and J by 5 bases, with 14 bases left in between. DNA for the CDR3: TGTGCCAGCAGGGTCCTTGGGTTGGACGAGCAGTACTTC. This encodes CASRVLGLDEQYF.

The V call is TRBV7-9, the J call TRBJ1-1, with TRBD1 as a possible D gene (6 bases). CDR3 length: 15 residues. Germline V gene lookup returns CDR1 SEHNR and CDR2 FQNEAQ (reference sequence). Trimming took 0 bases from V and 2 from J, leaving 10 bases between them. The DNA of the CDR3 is TGTGCCAGCAGCTTAGCCACAGGGAGTAACACTGAAGCTTTCTTT. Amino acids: CASSLATGSNTEAFF.